The subject of this entry is one T cell receptor (beta chain). The trim removed 5 bases at V and 5 bases at J, leaving 5 bases unmatched. CDR1 and CDR2 from the germline V gene are SEHNR and FQNEAQ (reference sequence). The CDR3 is made up of 15 amino acids. These data belong to a study of control samples from healthy donors and cancer patients. Assay used: immunoSEQ multiplex PCR; TCRdb lists only in-frame clones, some missing. The sample carries 150,000 to 200,000 clones, 90% to 95% recorded once. This receptor was identified in a man aged 25-45 years in good health. The chain employs TRBV7-9 and TRBJ2-1, with 11 bases matching TRBD2. Specimen: blood. The CDR3 reads CASSQRLAGNNEQFF. DNA for the CDR3: TGTGCCAGCAGCCAACGACTAGCGGGGAACAATGAGCAGTTCTTC.